Below, 26 T cell receptor beta chains from the same sample are listed, as sequenced in a study of blood T cell repertoires in COVID-19. This table comes from immunoSEQ multiplex PCR, and its TCRdb copy is limited to in-frame clones, with some not included. The sample lists some 200,000 clones, about 85% seen once, with 2.9% in the top ten. The sequencing input was peripheral blood. The receptor source for this set is a middle-aged man who had recovered from COVID-19.

DNA for the CDR3: TGTGCCAGCAGTTACGGGACAGGGGTGTCACCCCTCCACTTT. Its protein is CASSYGTGVSPLHF. The V gene is TRBV6-5, the J gene TRBJ1-6; 10 bases line up with TRBD1. V dropped 2 bases and J dropped 10; count of bases not matched to a gene: 2. Germline loops: CDR1 MNHEY, CDR2 SVGAGI. This CDR3 region has 14 residues.

V gene TRBV9 combines with J gene TRBJ2-7; 8 bases match TRBD1. This CDR3 comprises 15 residues. CDR1 is SGDLS, CDR2 YYNGEE, per germline. V was clipped by 2 bases and J by 5 bases; unmatched bases: 9. The CDR3 region has the DNA TGTGCCAGCAGCGTCGACTATGGGACAGGAGACGAGCAGTACTTC. Its translation: CASSVDYGTGDEQYF. Full variable domain (rest looked up from reference TRBV9 and TRBJ2-7): DSGVTQTPKHLITATGQRVTLRCSPRSGDLSVYWYQQSLDQGLQFLIQYYNGEERAKGNILERFSAQQFPDLHSELNLSSLELGDSALYFCASSVDYGTGDEQYFGPGTRLTVT.

The chain has TRBV30 and TRBJ2-5; TRBD1 agrees at 7 bases. The V and J ends lost 2 bases and 1 base, in that order; junction bases with no gene match: 10. This CDR3 is 16 amino acids long. Germline CDR1 and CDR2: GTSNPN and SVGIG (reference sequence). The CDR3 coding sequence is TGTGCCTGGAGTCCTCAACAGGGGACGGGCCAAGAGACCCAGTACTTC. Protein sequence: CAWSPQQGTGQETQYF.

The CDR3 DNA follows: TGTGCCAGCTCAACGGGGGGTGGCACTGAAGCTTTCTTT. Protein product: CASSTGGGTEAFF. V usage is TRBV18 and J usage is TRBJ1-1, with TRBD1 as a possible D gene (5 bases). Germline values: CDR1 KGHSH, CDR2 LQKENI. The V gene lost 5 bases and the J gene lost 4 bases, with 11 bases spanning the gap. The CDR3 runs to 13 residues.

The V and J genes are TRBV11-2 and TRBJ2-1; 12 bases map to TRBD1. Germline trimming cut 5 bases from V and 9 bases from J; bases unmatched to any gene: 8. CDR3 size: 15 residues. CDR1 is SGHAT, CDR2 FQNNGV, per germline. The CDR3 DNA reads as TGTGCCAGCAGCCGCCCGGGACAGGGGGCAGCTGAGCAGTTCTTC. It is translated as CASSRPGQGAAEQFF.

The V gene is TRBV9, the J gene TRBJ2-1; 7 nucleotides line up with TRBD2. Germline loops: CDR1 SGDLS, CDR2 YYNGEE. This CDR3 has 15 residues. J was trimmed by 9 bases and V by 0 bases; bases with no gene match: 9. CDR3 DNA sequence: TGTGCCAGCAGCGTAGTAAGCGGGACGGTCAGTGAGCAGTTCTTC. Translated, it gives CASSVVSGTVSEQFF.

This clone has only a few counts. This rearrangement joins TRBV19 to TRBJ1-1; 8 nucleotides agree with TRBD1. Germline CDR1 is LNHDA and CDR2 is SQIVND (reference sequence). V was pared by 5 bases and J by 3 bases, with 5 bases of the junction left unmatched. The CDR3 runs to 14 residues. The CDR3 here is CASSPDRGYTEAFF. The CDR3 region has the DNA TGTGCCAGTAGTCCAGACAGGGGTTACACTGAAGCTTTCTTT.

The chain recombines TRBV7-2 with TRBJ2-2; no definite D call. The germline CDR1 and CDR2 sequences are SGHTA and FQGNSA. The CDR3 totals 14 residues. The V end lost 5 bases, the J end lost 1 base, and 8 bases lay between the germline ends. The CDR3 nucleotides are TGTGCCAGCAGCCCCAAGCGGAACACCGGGGAGCTGTTTTTT. Translation: CASSPKRNTGELFF.

V is TRBV14 and J is TRBJ1-6; D uncertain. CDR1 and CDR2 (germline): SGHDN, FVKESK. The CDR3 covers 15 residues. With 4 bases removed from V and 4 bases from J, the gap between germline ends came to 11 bases. CDR3 sequence (DNA): TGTGCCAGCAGCCGACTGACGGGTTATAATTCACCCCTCCACTTT. This translates into CASSRLTGYNSPLHF.

This rearrangement joins TRBV19 to TRBJ2-5; the D gene is possibly TRBD2 (5 bases). The CDR3 covers 13 residues. The germline CDR1 and CDR2 sequences are LNHDA and SQIVND (reference sequence). V lost 9 bases and J 7 bases, leaving 18 bases between the germline ends. The CDR3 region is CASSSPEVRTQYF. The CDR3 nucleotides are TGTGCCAGCTCCTCCCCGGAGGTCCGGACCCAGTACTTC. Full variable domain (missing parts from reference TRBV19 and TRBJ2-5): DGGITQSPKYLFRKEGQNVTLSCEQNLNHDAMYWYRQDPGQGLRLIYYSQIVNDFQKGDIAEGYSVSREKKESFPLTVTSAQKNPTAFYLCASSSPEVRTQYFGPGTRLLVL.

The chain uses TRBV3-1 (or the pseudogene TRBV3-2) and TRBJ2-7, with 7 bases that match TRBD2. With 0 bases clipped from V and 0 bases from J, the junction kept 5 bases outside the gene matches. CDR3 length: 16 residues. CDR1 is LGHDT, CDR2 YNNKEL, per germline (reference sequence). The CDR3 loop is CASSQDGRFNSYEQYF. The CDR3 DNA follows: TGTGCCAGCAGCCAAGACGGGAGGTTTAACTCCTACGAGCAGTACTTC.

V usage is TRBV7-2 and J usage is TRBJ1-1; D is possibly TRBD1 (6 bases). Trimming pared 2 bases from V and 1 base from J, leaving 8 bases between. CDR1 and CDR2 (germline): SGHTA, FQGNSA. The CDR3 has 14 residues. CDR3 residues: CASSLMGANTEAFF. The DNA of the CDR3 is TGTGCCAGCAGCTTAATGGGGGCGAACACTGAAGCTTTCTTT.

The chain is built from TRBV3-1 (or the pseudogene TRBV3-2) and TRBJ2-5, with 8 bases lining up with TRBD2. The germline CDR1 and CDR2 sequences are LGHDT and YNNKEL (reference sequence). J lost 5 bases, V lost 4 bases, and 6 bases had no gene match. There are 14 residues in the CDR3. The CDR3 nucleotides are TGTGCCAGCAGCCCAGTAGGCGGGAGGGAGACCCAGTACTTC. Translated: CASSPVGGRETQYF.

This chain links TRBV5-1 with TRBJ2-1; 11 bases are shared with TRBD2. The length of the CDR3 is 19 residues. V lost 4 bases, J lost 3 bases, and 15 bases stayed unmatched. Germline V gene sequence: CDR1 SGHRS, CDR2 YFSETQ. The CDR3 DNA is TGCGCCAGCAGCCAGACGGTTGTAGCGGGAGGGCCAGTCTACAATGAGCAGTTCTTC. This sequence encodes CASSQTVVAGGPVYNEQFF.

The chain combines TRBV9 with TRBJ2-3; 7 bases are shared with TRBD1. Germline CDR1 is SGDLS and CDR2 is YYNGEE. J was trimmed by 0 bases and V by 3 bases; bases with no gene match: 7. The CDR3 length is 16 residues. This chain's CDR3 is CASSAWDSDSTDTQYF. CDR3 sequence (DNA): TGTGCCAGCAGCGCCTGGGACAGTGATAGCACAGATACGCAGTATTTT. The full variable domain, its missing parts supplied by reference TRBV9 and TRBJ2-3, is DSGVTQTPKHLITATGQRVTLRCSPRSGDLSVYWYQQSLDQGLQFLIQYYNGEERAKGNILERFSAQQFPDLHSELNLSSLELGDSALYFCASSAWDSDSTDTQYFGPGTRLTVL.

V usage is TRBV6-5 and J usage is TRBJ2-3, with D unresolved. Germline lookup yields CDR1 MNHEY and CDR2 SVGAGI. Trimming cost V 0 bases and J 2 bases, with 6 bases left between them. The CDR3 has 14 amino acids. For the CDR3, the DNA is TGTGCCAGCAGTTACTCAAGCACCACAGATACGCAGTATTTT. Amino acids: CASSYSSTTDTQYF.

This chain links TRBV27 with TRBJ2-3, with D possibly being TRBD2 (6 bases). The V end lost 5 bases, the J end lost 1 base, and 19 bases lay between the germline ends. Germline V lookup: CDR1 MNHEY, CDR2 SMNVEV (reference sequence). This CDR3 region has 17 residues. CDR3 nucleotides: TGTGCCAGCAGTCCGATCCCCCCCTTAGCGGGCACAGATACGCAGTATTTT. Translation: CASSPIPPLAGTDTQYF.

This clone came up a few times. The chain links TRBV27 to TRBJ2-1; 8 nucleotides agree with TRBD2. This CDR3 is built from 15 residues. CDR1 and CDR2 from the germline V gene are MNHEY and SMNVEV (reference sequence). V lost 5 bases to trimming and J lost 9 bases; unmatched junction nucleotides: 12. CDR3 sequence: CASSSQGLGVGEQFF. The CDR3 bases are TGTGCCAGCAGTAGCCAGGGACTAGGGGTCGGTGAGCAGTTCTTC.

The chain recombines TRBV7-9 with TRBJ2-3, with 12 bases that match TRBD2. Germline assignment: CDR1 SEHNR and CDR2 FQNEAQ (reference sequence). The CDR3 contains 17 residues. The junction had 11 bases not matched to a gene; V was cut back by 5 bases and J by 5 bases. CDR3 nucleotides: TGTGCCAGCAGCCCTCGGACTAGCGGGGTTTTAGAAGATACGCAGTATTTT. Protein sequence: CASSPRTSGVLEDTQYF.

The chain is built from TRBV10-2 and TRBJ2-6, with D possibly TRBD2 on 5 matching bases. The CDR3 extends over 15 amino acids. V was cut by 3 bases and J by 2 bases, with 8 bases left in between. Looked up from germline, CDR1 is WSHSY and CDR2 is SAAADI. The CDR3 reads CASSDIGAGANVLTF. CDR3 in DNA: TGCGCCAGCAGTGATATCGGGGCTGGGGCCAACGTCCTGACTTTC.

This chain connects TRBV18 to TRBJ2-3; tentative D call: TRBD1 (6 bases). Trimming stripped 8 bases from V and 1 base from J, with 13 bases between. CDR3 size: 14 residues. Germline V gives CDR1 KGHSH, CDR2 LQKENI. The CDR3 loop is CASQGQGRTDTQYF. CDR3 DNA: TGTGCCAGCCAGGGGCAGGGGCGCACAGATACGCAGTATTTT. Together with reference TRBV18 and TRBJ2-3, the CDR3 gives the full variable domain: NAGVMQNPRHLVRRRGQEARLRCSPMKGHSHVYWYRQLPEEGLKFMVYLQKENIIDESGMPKERFSAEFPKEGPSILRIQQVVRGDSAAYFCASQGQGRTDTQYFGPGTRLTVL.

Only one count was recorded for this clone. J is TRBJ2-1 and V is TRBV6-6; 7 bases agree with TRBD2. The ends lost 6 bases at V and 8 bases at J; junction bases unmatched: 16. The CDR3 runs 16 residues. Germline V gene data show CDR1 as MNHNY and CDR2 as SVGAGI (reference sequence). This chain's CDR3 is CASRSPAGEDIDEQFF. CDR3 coding DNA: TGTGCCAGCAGGTCACCGGCGGGAGAAGACATCGATGAGCAGTTCTTC.

This rearrangement joins TRBV6-6 to TRBJ1-5, with TRBD1 matching over 10 bases. Germline loops: CDR1 MNHNY, CDR2 SVGAGI (reference sequence). This CDR3 is built from 14 residues. J gave up 3 bases and V 5 bases, and 1 base lay outside the gene matches. CDR3 sequence: CASSGTGDNQPQHF. The CDR3 DNA is TGTGCCAGCAGTGGGACAGGGGACAATCAGCCCCAGCATTTT.

The rearrangement links TRBV11-2 to TRBJ2-7, with D perhaps matching TRBD2 (7 bases). The V and J ends lost 5 bases and 5 bases respectively, with 13 bases between them. The CDR3 length is 13 residues. Germline assignment: CDR1 SGHAT and CDR2 FQNNGV. The CDR3 reads CASSLGGGDEQYF. The CDR3 DNA follows: TGTGCCAGCAGCCTAGGGGGGGGCGACGAGCAGTACTTC.

This clone showed up just once. The chain has TRBV20-1 and TRBJ2-3; 7 nucleotides line up with TRBD1. The junction had 3 bases not matched to a gene; V was cut back by 3 bases and J by 0 bases. Germline-derived CDR1 and CDR2 are DFQATT and SNEGSKA (reference sequence). The CDR3 length is 14 residues. The CDR3 sequence is CSASRQGSTDTQYF. CDR3 in DNA: TGCAGTGCTAGTAGACAGGGAAGCACAGATACGCAGTATTTT.

This chain connects TRBV29-1 to TRBJ2-5; no firm D call. V was pared by 2 bases and J by 5 bases, with 12 bases between. CDR1 SQVTM and CDR2 ANQGSEA come from the germline V gene. The CDR3 sequence is 13 residues long. CDR3 nucleotides: TGCAGCGTTGAACACGGTCCCGGGGAGACCCAGTACTTC. This encodes CSVEHGPGETQYF.